This TCR beta chain came from a study of T-cell reconstitution after alpha-beta-depleted transplantation in children. The authors prepared the TCRbeta library with unique molecular identifiers. TCRdb recomputed calls from the PCR reads with MiXCR, one row per CDR3 protein. The table shows 600,000 to 700,000 distinct CDR3 sequences, with 16% occurring only once. This clonotype was observed a few times. CDR1 is SGHTA and CDR2 is FQGNSA in the germline V gene. V lost 0 bases and J 2 bases, leaving 8 bases between the germline ends. The CDR3 has 15 amino acids. Sequenced material: PBMCs from the stem cell graft donor, taken from the stem cell graft. This clonotype was sampled from a human donor who donated a stem cell graft to a child with acute myeloid leukemia. The chain employs TRBV7-2 and TRBJ1-5; D ambiguous. In DNA form, the CDR3 reads TGTGCCAGCAGCTTAGCGGTGAGTCGCAATCAGCCCCAGCATTTT. Its protein product is CASSLAVSRNQPQHF.